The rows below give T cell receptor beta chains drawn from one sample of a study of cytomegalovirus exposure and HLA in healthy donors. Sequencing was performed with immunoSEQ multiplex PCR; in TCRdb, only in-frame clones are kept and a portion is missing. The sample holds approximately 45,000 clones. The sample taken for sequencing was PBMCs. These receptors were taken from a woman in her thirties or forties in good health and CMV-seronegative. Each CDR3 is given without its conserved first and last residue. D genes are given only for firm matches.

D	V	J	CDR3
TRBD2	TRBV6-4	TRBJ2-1	ASSESGGAANEQF
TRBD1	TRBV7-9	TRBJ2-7	ASSSDRGDEQY
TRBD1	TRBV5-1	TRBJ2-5	ASSSTGGRETQY
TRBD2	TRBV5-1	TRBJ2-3	ASSLVAGGPSTDTQY
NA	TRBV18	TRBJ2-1	ASSPGTASVSEQF
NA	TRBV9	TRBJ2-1	ASSLSASSDNEQF
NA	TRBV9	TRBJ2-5	ASALSPSDQETQY
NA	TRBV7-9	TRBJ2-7	ASSRRDSGGEQY
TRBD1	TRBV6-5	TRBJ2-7	ASSYGVGTGGYEQY
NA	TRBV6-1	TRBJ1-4	ASRRPGKANEKLF
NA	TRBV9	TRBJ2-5	ASSVAGTLGETQY
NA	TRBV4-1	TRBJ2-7	ASSQDIGGRVVAYEQY
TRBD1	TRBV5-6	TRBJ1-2	ASSSDFGTGHIYT
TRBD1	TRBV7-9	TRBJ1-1	ASSHPGQGAAF
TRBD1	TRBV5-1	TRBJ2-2	ASSTRTGVIGELF
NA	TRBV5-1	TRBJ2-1	ASSLMGGSADEQF
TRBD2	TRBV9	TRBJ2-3	ASSVVGLAGGTDTQY
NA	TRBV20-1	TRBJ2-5	SPRRQETQY
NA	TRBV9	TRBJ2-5	ASSAGDPMETQY
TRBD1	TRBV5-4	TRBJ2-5	ASSKGAGETQY
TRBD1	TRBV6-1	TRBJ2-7	ASSEVPDRAYEQY
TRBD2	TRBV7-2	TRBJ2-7	ASSLAASGGAAYEQY
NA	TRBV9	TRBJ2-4	ASSVEETTQNIQY
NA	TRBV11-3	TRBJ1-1	ASSQPGGGEAF
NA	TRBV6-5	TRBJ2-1	ASSYSWRSSDNEQF
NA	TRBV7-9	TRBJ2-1	ASSPDGSDNEQF
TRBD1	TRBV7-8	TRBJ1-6	ASSSQGAYNSPLH
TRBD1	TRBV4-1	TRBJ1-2	ASSQPGQGRYGYT
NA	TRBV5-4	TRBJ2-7	ASSLGPESEQY
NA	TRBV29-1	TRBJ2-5	SVEDAVETQY
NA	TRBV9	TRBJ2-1	ASSVERRNEQF
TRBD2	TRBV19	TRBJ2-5	ASAGLGGETQY
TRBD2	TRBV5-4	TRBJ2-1	ASSLVGGAGEQF
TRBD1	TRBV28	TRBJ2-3	ASSPGTGYLTDKQY
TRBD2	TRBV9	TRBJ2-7	ASSPLRGGGSSYEQY
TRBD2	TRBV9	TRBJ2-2	ASSVSGTSGGAGTGELF
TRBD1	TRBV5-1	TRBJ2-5	ASSFTGAIQETQY
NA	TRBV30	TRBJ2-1	AWSARLANEQF
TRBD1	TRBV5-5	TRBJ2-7	ASSLNWDRGNEQY
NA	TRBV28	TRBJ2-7	ASSLPQATSYEQY
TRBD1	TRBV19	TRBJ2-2	ASKKQGASPGELF